A single sample is the source of the 25 T cell receptor beta chains below, sequenced in a study of T cell responses to AZD1222 COVID-19 vaccine. TCRdb's copy holds only in-frame clones and misses some; the assay was immunoSEQ multiplex PCR. The sample yields around 72,000 clones, about nine tenths seen once. The sequenced sample was peripheral blood, obtained on day 0 of AZD1222 vaccination. The origin of the receptors is an adult in good health.

This rearrangement joins TRBV11-1 to TRBJ2-7; 7 bases match TRBD1. The junction had 9 bases not matched to a gene; V was cut back by 6 bases and J by 4 bases. Germline values: CDR1 SGHAT, CDR2 FQDESV (reference sequence). CDR3 size: 14 residues. In nucleotides, the CDR3 is TGTGCCAGCAGTCCACACCAGGGGGAGTACGAGCAGTACTTC. Its protein product is CASSPHQGEYEQYF.

This clone appeared many times. V and J are TRBV29-1 and TRBJ1-1, with a weak D call TRBD1 (5 bases). Between the trimmed V and J ends, which lost 3 bases and 4 bases, there was a span of 9 bases. This CDR3 has 12 amino acids. Germline V gene data show CDR1 as SQVTM and CDR2 as ANQGSEA. CDR3 region: CSVDHGGTEAFF. CDR3 sequence (DNA): TGCAGCGTTGACCATGGGGGCACTGAAGCTTTCTTT.

This clone was counted once. V usage is TRBV5-1 and J usage is TRBJ2-2; 7 bases fit TRBD1. This CDR3 region has 15 residues. The V segment lost 0 bases and the J segment 5 bases; nucleotides outside the gene matches: 4. Germline V gives CDR1 SGHRS, CDR2 YFSETQ. CDR3 sequence: CASSLGQGDTGELFF. CDR3 DNA: TGCGCCAGCAGCTTGGGACAGGGAGATACCGGGGAGCTGTTTTTT. The full variable domain, completed using reference TRBV5-1 and TRBJ2-2, is KAGVTQTPRYLIKTRGQQVTLSCSPISGHRSVSWYQQTPGQGLQFLFEYFSETQRNKGNFPGRFSGRQFSNSRSEMNVSTLELGDSALYLCASSLGQGDTGELFFGEGSRLTVL.

This chain connects TRBV15 to TRBJ1-2; D not resolved. Germline V CDR1 and CDR2: LNHNV, YYDKDF (reference sequence). This CDR3 has 16 residues. V was cut by 0 bases and J by 2 bases, with 13 bases left in between. CDR3 DNA: TGTGCCACCAGCAGAGATCTTACGGGATTCAACTATGGCTACACCTTC. Amino acid sequence: CATSRDLTGFNYGYTF.

This chain uses TRBV5-1 with TRBJ1-1; D possibly corresponds to TRBD1 (6 bases). Germline-derived CDR1 and CDR2 are SGHRS and YFSETQ. Trimming stripped 7 bases from V and 1 base from J, with 23 bases between. CDR3 length: 17 amino acids. CDR3 sequence: CASGGPVGSGANTEAFF. The CDR3 bases are TGCGCCAGCGGGGGCCCCGTAGGATCAGGGGCGAACACTGAAGCTTTCTTT.

The chain links TRBV10-3 to TRBJ2-1, with TRBD2 as a possible D gene (6 bases). V dropped 2 bases and J dropped 4 bases, with 15 bases sitting between them. CDR1 is ENHRY, CDR2 SYGVKD, per germline. The length of the CDR3 is 16 residues. The CDR3 DNA reads as TGTGCCATCAGTGAGGGGGGAGGATTACAATACAATGAGCAGTTCTTC. This gives the protein CAISEGGGLQYNEQFF.

The J gene is TRBJ1-6, the V gene TRBV5-5; 9 bases align to TRBD1. Germline CDR1 is SGHKS and CDR2 is YYEKEE (reference sequence). V was clipped by 3 bases and J by 3 bases; unmatched bases: 10. The CDR3 is 18 residues long. The CDR3 bases are TGTGCCAGCAGCTCACCGGGACAGGGTATTGACTATAATTCACCCCTCCACTTT. This gives the protein CASSSPGQGIDYNSPLHF.

This chain connects TRBV9 to TRBJ1-1; TRBD1 is a possible D gene (6 bases). This CDR3 has 14 amino acids. V shed 2 bases and J shed 4 bases, with 12 bases lying between them. Germline V lookup: CDR1 SGDLS, CDR2 YYNGEE. In DNA, the CDR3 is TGTGCCAGCAGCGTGGGACACCGGTTCACTGAAGCTTTCTTT. Translated, it gives CASSVGHRFTEAFF.

The chain uses TRBV4-1 and TRBJ1-2, with D perhaps TRBD1 (6 bases). The CDR3 contains 15 residues. Per the germline V gene, CDR1 is MGHRA and CDR2 is YSYEKL. V lost 4 bases and J 6 bases, leaving 18 bases between the germline ends. Here the CDR3 DNA reads TGCGCCAGCAGCCTAACCGGGACACAGGGCAATGGCTACACCTTC. It is translated as CASSLTGTQGNGYTF.

The rearrangement joins TRBV19 to TRBJ2-1; D ambiguous. With 3 bases removed from V and 2 bases from J, the gap between germline ends came to 5 bases. The CDR3 runs 13 residues. Germline loops: CDR1 LNHDA, CDR2 SQIVND (reference sequence). Written as DNA, the CDR3 is TGTGCCAGTAGTATTTCCGCCTACAATGAGCAGTTCTTC. This encodes CASSISAYNEQFF.

The chain employs TRBV3-1 (or the pseudogene TRBV3-2) and TRBJ1-1; tentatively, D is TRBD1 (5 bases). The CDR3 is 14 amino acids. Germline CDR1 and CDR2: LGHDT and YNNKEL (reference sequence). V was pared by 3 bases and J by 1 base, with 9 bases between. CDR3 sequence reads: CASSHAGKNTEAFF. CDR3 sequence (DNA): TGTGCCAGCAGCCACGCAGGGAAGAACACTGAAGCTTTCTTT.

The V call is TRBV6-6, the J call TRBJ1-4; D is unresolved. Germline V gives CDR1 MNHNY, CDR2 SVGAGI (reference sequence). V was trimmed by 2 bases and J by 2 bases, leaving 9 bases between them. This CDR3 has 15 residues. The CDR3 nucleotides are TGTGCCAGCAGTTACGGCCCTTCCACTAATGAAAAACTGTTTTTT. Amino acid sequence: CASSYGPSTNEKLFF.

CDR3 nucleotides: TGTGCCAGCAGCCCCTCGAGGAGGGGATATGGCTACACCTTC. Residues: CASSPSRRGYGYTF. V and J are TRBV14 and TRBJ1-2, with D possibly TRBD1 on 5 matching bases. The germline V gene encodes CDR1 SGHDN and CDR2 FVKESK. The CDR3 is 14 amino acids. V was pared by 4 bases and J by 5 bases, with 14 bases between.

V usage is TRBV5-8 and J usage is TRBJ1-1; possible D gene TRBD1, 6 bases. The CDR3 spans 15 residues. Germline CDR1 SGHTS, CDR2 YDEGEE. V lost 4 bases to trimming and J lost 2 bases, with 15 bases between them. The CDR3 nucleotides read TGTGCCAGCAGCAGGTTAACAGGGACTAACACTGAAGCTTTCTTT. Its translation is CASSRLTGTNTEAFF.

The J gene is TRBJ2-1, the V gene TRBV30, with D unclear. V lost 0 bases and J lost 3, with 6 bases in between. CDR3 length: 13 amino acids. The V gene's germline CDR1 is GTSNPN and CDR2 SVGIG (reference sequence). Written as DNA, the CDR3 is TGTGCCTGGAGTGTACAACACTACAATGAGCAGTTCTTC. It specifies CAWSVQHYNEQFF.

This chain joins TRBV1 and TRBJ2-1; the D call of TRBD2 is as the table states it, not checked on the DNA. TRBV1 constitutes a pseudogene. The CDR3 consists of 16 residues. The CDR3 protein is CTSSQDCLAGGPEQFF. The CDR3 nucleotides read TGCACCAGCAGCCAAGATTGCCTAGCGGGGGGTCCTGAGCAGTTCTTC.

This clone appeared a few times. The chain is built from TRBV9 and TRBJ1-2; possible D gene TRBD1, 5 bases. The CDR3 runs 15 residues. CDR1 is SGDLS, CDR2 YYNGEE, per germline. The V end lost 3 bases, the J end lost 8 bases, and 20 bases lay between the germline ends. CDR3 coding DNA: TGTGCCAGCAGCGCCTCCGGGACCCTCTTAGGAGGCTACACCTTC. Its protein is CASSASGTLLGGYTF.

This rearrangement joins TRBV28 to TRBJ1-5, with TRBD1 matching over 10 bases. With V trimmed by 2 bases and J by 1 base, 8 bases remained unmatched. The CDR3 is 18 residues long. Looked up from germline, CDR1 is MDHEN and CDR2 is SYDVKM. CDR3 protein: CASSLRWTGGPSNQPQHF. The CDR3 nucleotides read TGTGCCAGCAGTTTAAGGTGGACAGGGGGTCCGAGCAATCAGCCCCAGCATTTT.

The genes are TRBV5-1 and TRBJ2-7; D not certain. The CDR3 is 16 residues long. Germline CDR1 SGHRS, CDR2 YFSETQ. Trimming stripped 4 bases from V and 5 bases from J, with 22 bases between. The CDR3 here is CASSPNRAQKVHEQYF. The CDR3 nucleotides are TGCGCCAGCAGCCCTAACCGGGCCCAAAAGGTCCACGAGCAGTACTTC.

This clone was picked up one time. The chain couples TRBV13 to TRBJ1-4; the D is unclear. The CDR3 length is 15 residues. Deletions cut 5 bases from V and 8 bases from J, with 18 bases between. The germline V gene encodes CDR1 PRHDT and CDR2 FYEKMQ (reference sequence). CDR3 in amino acids: CASSRRGTDREKLFF. The CDR3, as DNA: TGTGCCAGCAGCCGACGGGGAACTGACCGGGAAAAACTGTTTTTT.

This chain uses TRBV19 with TRBJ1-6, with no clear D. V shed 6 bases and J shed 0 bases, with 9 bases lying between them. CDR3 length equals 15 residues. Germline CDR1 reads LNHDA; CDR2 reads SQIVND (reference sequence). As DNA, the CDR3 is TGTGCCAGTAGAGGGAGCTTCTCCTATAATTCACCCCTCCACTTT. This sequence encodes CASRGSFSYNSPLHF.

The genes are TRBV15 and TRBJ2-7, with no clear D. The germline V and J ends were trimmed by 0 bases and 3 bases, with 9 bases remaining between them. Per the germline V gene, CDR1 is LNHNV and CDR2 is YYDKDF (reference sequence). The CDR3 extends over 14 amino acids. This chain's CDR3 is CATSRDLVSYEQYF. The CDR3 nucleotides read TGTGCCACCAGCAGAGATCTGGTCAGCTACGAGCAGTACTTC. Full variable domain (outside the CDR3, taken from reference TRBV15 and TRBJ2-7): DAMVIQNPRYQVTQFGKPVTLSCSQTLNHNVMYWYQQKSSQAPKLLFHYYDKDFNNEADTPDNFQSRRPNTSFCFLDIRSPGLGDTAMYLCATSRDLVSYEQYFGPGTRLTVT.

The CDR3 region is CASSVLERREQYF. The CDR3 DNA sequence: TGTGCCAGCAGTGTGCTGGAGAGGCGCGAGCAGTACTTC. This sequence joins TRBV2 and TRBJ2-7; unclear D gene. Trimming pared 4 bases from V and 6 bases from J, leaving 13 bases between. Germline assignment: CDR1 SNHLY and CDR2 FYNNEI. The CDR3 consists of 13 residues.

The chain employs TRBV7-2 and TRBJ1-2, with TRBD1 as a possible D gene (5 bases). Germline CDR1 and CDR2: SGHTA and FQGNSA. V was cut by 1 base and J by 0 bases, with 12 bases left in between. The CDR3 spans 16 residues. CDR3 region: CASSLGQLTTNYGYTF. The CDR3 bases are TGTGCCAGCAGCTTAGGACAGCTAACAACTAACTATGGCTACACCTTC.

This chain connects TRBV7-8 to TRBJ1-4; 10 nucleotides match TRBD1. J gave up 5 bases and V 6 bases, and 6 bases lay outside the gene matches. The germline V gene encodes CDR1 SGHVS and CDR2 FQNEAQ. The CDR3 length is 15 residues. Written as DNA, the CDR3 is TGTGCCAGCAGGCCCCCGGGACAGGGGAATGAAAAACTGTTTTTT. Protein sequence: CASRPPGQGNEKLFF.